The rows below give T cell receptor beta chains drawn from one sample of a study of neurological immune-mediated disorders. A single record per CDR3 protein comes from TCRdb applying MiXCR to the 5' RACE reads. Of about 26,000 distinct CDR3 sequences detected, around 3.4% appear once; the ten largest clones hold 7%. Input material: PBMCs. The receptors shown here come from a woman aged 30 to 39 with multiple sclerosis. Both conserved end residues are part of each CDR3. The D gene is left open where the match is weak. Where a row states a size, it is once, few, many or the class of an expanded clone; other rows omit it.

>TRBJ2-5|TRBV7-9|TRBD1|many
TGTGCCAGCACCCCCGGGACAGGGGCTTCAGAGACCCAGTACTTC
CASTPGTGASETQYF
>TRBJ2-4|TRBV29-1|TRBD2|few
TGCAGCGTTGAAGCTAGCGGGACTCGAGCCATAAAAATTCAGTACTTC
CSVEASGTRAIKIQYF
>TRBJ2-1|TRBV20-1|TRBD1|many
TGCAGTGCTCCACCTCCGGGACAGGGGGCCTTCTACAATGAGCAGTTCTTC
CSAPPPGQGAFYNEQFF
>TRBJ2-5|TRBV18|TRBD1|many
TGTGCCAGCTCACCCACAGGGGCCACTGGTGAGACCCAGTACTTC
CASSPTGATGETQYF
>TRBJ2-7|TRBV7-2|TRBD1|many
TGTGCCAGCAGCAATAACCACAGGGGTGAGCAGTACTTC
CASSNNHRGEQYF
>TRBJ2-2|TRBV15|.|many
TGTGCCACCAGCCCACCCGGGACTCGCACCGGGGAGCTGTTTTTT
CATSPPGTRTGELFF
>TRBJ1-6|TRBV28|.|many
TGTGCCAGCAGTTCCTCGGGAATTAGGTCACCCCTCCACTTT
CASSSSGIRSPLHF
>TRBJ1-6|TRBV6-5|.|.
TGTGCCAGCAGTTACTCAGGGTATTCACCCCTCAACTTT
CASSYSGYSPLNF
>TRBJ1-5|TRBV15|.|many
TGTGCCACCAGCAGAGATCAAAACTTAGCCCAGCATTTT
CATSRDQNLAQHF
>TRBJ1-5|TRBV10-3|TRBD1|many
TGTGCCATCAGTGAGGGACAGGGCCAGCCCCAGCATTTT
CAISEGQGQPQHF
>TRBJ2-3|TRBV30|.|.
TGTGCCTGGAGTCCAGGGGTGGCAGATACGCAGTATTTT
CAWSPGVADTQYF
>TRBJ1-5|TRBV28|.|many
TGTGCCAGCAGTTTTAGCAATCAGCCCCAGCATTTT
CASSFSNQPQHF
>TRBJ2-6|TRBV7-6|.|.
TGTGCCAGCAGCTTAGCACCGGGCACCCCCGGGGGTGTCCTGACTTTC
CASSLAPGTPGGVLTF
>TRBJ2-7|TRBV7-2|TRBD2|many
TGTGCCAGCAGCTTAGATAGCGGGAAGTTCTCCTACGAGCAGTACTTC
CASSLDSGKFSYEQYF
>TRBJ2-3|TRBV2|TRBD2|many
TGTGCCAGCAGTCTAAGCGGGGGGCCCCTCGGCACAGATACGCAGTATTTT
CASSLSGGPLGTDTQYF
>TRBJ2-3|TRBV7-3|TRBD1|many
TGTGCCAGCAGCTCGACAGGGGTACCGACAGATACGCAGTATTTT
CASSSTGVPTDTQYF
>TRBJ2-6|TRBV19|TRBD1|many
TGTGCCAGTAGAATGACAGGGGCTGGGGCCAACGTCCTGACTTTC
CASRMTGAGANVLTF
>TRBJ1-5|TRBV20-1|.|many
TGCAGTGCTACGGACGCTGGGAATCAGCCCCAGAATTTT
CSATDAGNQPQNF
>TRBJ2-2|TRBV12-3/TRBV12-4|TRBD1|many
TGTGCCAGCAGCTCCTGGGAACAGGGGCACGGGGAGCTGTTTTTT
CASSSWEQGHGELFF
>TRBJ1-2|TRBV24-1|.|medium-sized
TGTGCCACCAGTGAGCCGGGACCGGTCTATGGCTACACCTTC
CATSEPGPVYGYTF
>TRBJ2-7|TRBV7-2|.|many
TGTGCCAGCAGCTTAGTAATCACGGGGGCGGGTTACGAGCAGTACTTC
CASSLVITGAGYEQYF
>TRBJ2-3|TRBV12-3/TRBV12-4|TRBD2|many
TGTGCCAGCAGTTTTTACGGGGGGACGCAGTATTTT
CASSFYGGTQYF
>TRBJ2-1|TRBV12-3/TRBV12-4|.|many
TGTGCCAGCACCTTGGGGGGCAGTTATCATGAGCAGTTCTTC
CASTLGGSYHEQFF
>TRBJ2-7|TRBV7-2|TRBD2|many
TGTGCCAGCAGCTTAGCTAGCGGGACCTACGAGCAGTACTTC
CASSLASGTYEQYF
>TRBJ2-3|TRBV5-6|.|many
TGTGCCAGCAGCCTACTGCGCACAGATACGCAGTATTTT
CASSLLRTDTQYF
>TRBJ2-1|TRBV7-2|.|many
TGTGCCAGCAGCTTAGGGCGATACAATGAGCAGTTCTTC
CASSLGRYNEQFF
>TRBJ2-5|TRBV7-2|.|many
TGTGCCAGCAGCTTAAGTCTCTTGGAGACCCAGTACTTC
CASSLSLLETQYF
>TRBJ1-2|TRBV7-9|TRBD1|many
TGTGCCAGCAGCGCCGGACAGGGGTATGGCTACACCTTC
CASSAGQGYGYTF
>TRBJ2-2|TRBV9|.|medium-sized
TGTGCCAGCAGCGTGGGGGACACCGGGGAGCTGTTTTTT
CASSVGDTGELFF
>TRBJ2-7|TRBV12-5|.|many
TGTGCTAGTGGTTTGGCCGGGGGATACGAGCAGTACTTC
CASGLAGGYEQYF
>TRBJ2-3|TRBV20-1|.|few
TGCAGTGCTAGTCTTAGAATCGGGGTTTGGACAGATACGCAGTATTTT
CSASLRIGVWTDTQYF
>TRBJ2-7|TRBV7-2|TRBD2|many
TGTGCCAGCAGCGAAAACCGGGAGGACGAGCAGTACTTC
CASSENREDEQYF
>TRBJ2-3|TRBV5-1|.|many
TGCGCCAGCAGACCAGAGGGTGATACGCAGTATTTT
CASRPEGDTQYF
>TRBJ2-7|TRBV5-1|TRBD1|many
TGCGCCAGCAGACAGGGGCAGACCTACGAGCAGTACTTC
CASRQGQTYEQYF
>TRBJ1-2|TRBV20-1|TRBD1|many
TGCAGTGCTACCCCCACGGCCACAATTGGACAGGGTAGGCCCTATGGCTACACCTTC
CSATPTATIGQGRPYGYTF
>TRBJ1-2|TRBV20-1|.|many
TGCAGTGGTCGACAACAGGGAAACTATGGCTACACCTTC
CSGRQQGNYGYTF
>TRBJ1-3|TRBV7-3|.|few
TGTGCCAGCAGCCTAGACAGCCTATCTGGAAACACCATATATTTT
CASSLDSLSGNTIYF
>TRBJ2-1|TRBV7-8|.|large
TGTGCCAGCAGCCCGGCGGGGAGAAACAATGAGCAGTTCTTC
CASSPAGRNNEQFF
>TRBJ2-5|TRBV20-1|.|medium-sized
TGCAGTGCTACCCCTGAGGGGGGTCAGAGGGGAACCCAGTACTTC
CSATPEGGQRGTQYF
>TRBJ2-1|TRBV5-1|.|.
TGCGCCAGCAGCATGGTGGTAGGGGCTAGCGCGTACAATGAGCAGTTCTTC
CASSMVVGASAYNEQFF
>TRBJ2-5|TRBV12-3/TRBV12-4|.|few
TGTGCCAGCAGTTTAGGACAGAGCCAAGAGACCCAGTACTTC
CASSLGQSQETQYF
>TRBJ2-2|TRBV15|TRBD1|many
TGTGCCACCAGCAGAGATCGCCGGACAGGCCACACCGGGGAGCTGTTTTTT
CATSRDRRTGHTGELFF
>TRBJ2-7|TRBV5-1|TRBD1|many
TGCGCCAGCACCCTAACTCCGGGACAGGGTTCCTACGAGCAGTACTTC
CASTLTPGQGSYEQYF
>TRBJ2-3|TRBV20-1|.|many
TGCAGTGCTAGAGTTGGGGGGAGCACAGATACGCAGTATTTT
CSARVGGSTDTQYF
>TRBJ2-5|TRBV5-1|.|many
TGCGCCAGCAGCTTGGGGGCACCGGAGACCCAGTACTTC
CASSLGAPETQYF
>TRBJ2-1|TRBV7-2|TRBD1|many
TGTGCCAGCAGCTTAGTAGGGACAGGGGGGTTCTTC
CASSLVGTGGFF